This T cell receptor (beta chain) comes out of a study of blood T cells in healthy people across ages. There are a few counts of this clonotype. This CDR3 region has 13 residues. Trimming removed 2 bases at V and 0 bases at J, with 6 bases between. Germline lookup yields CDR1 DFQATT and CDR2 SNEGSKA (reference sequence). The second PCR ran roughly 6 to 11 cycles with a sample-barcoded 5' primer and J-beta primers. TCRdb used MiXCR to reprocess the 5' RACE reads, holding one entry per CDR3 protein. The table shows 2 million or so distinct CDR3 sequences, with roughly 52% occurring only once. The chain recombines TRBV20-1 with TRBJ2-3, with no clear D. This sequence was found in a woman between 40 and 55 years old in good health. Sample: blood. The CDR3 bases are TGCAGTGCTAGAATCGCTAGCACAGATACGCAGTATTTT. Translating gives CSARIASTDTQYF.